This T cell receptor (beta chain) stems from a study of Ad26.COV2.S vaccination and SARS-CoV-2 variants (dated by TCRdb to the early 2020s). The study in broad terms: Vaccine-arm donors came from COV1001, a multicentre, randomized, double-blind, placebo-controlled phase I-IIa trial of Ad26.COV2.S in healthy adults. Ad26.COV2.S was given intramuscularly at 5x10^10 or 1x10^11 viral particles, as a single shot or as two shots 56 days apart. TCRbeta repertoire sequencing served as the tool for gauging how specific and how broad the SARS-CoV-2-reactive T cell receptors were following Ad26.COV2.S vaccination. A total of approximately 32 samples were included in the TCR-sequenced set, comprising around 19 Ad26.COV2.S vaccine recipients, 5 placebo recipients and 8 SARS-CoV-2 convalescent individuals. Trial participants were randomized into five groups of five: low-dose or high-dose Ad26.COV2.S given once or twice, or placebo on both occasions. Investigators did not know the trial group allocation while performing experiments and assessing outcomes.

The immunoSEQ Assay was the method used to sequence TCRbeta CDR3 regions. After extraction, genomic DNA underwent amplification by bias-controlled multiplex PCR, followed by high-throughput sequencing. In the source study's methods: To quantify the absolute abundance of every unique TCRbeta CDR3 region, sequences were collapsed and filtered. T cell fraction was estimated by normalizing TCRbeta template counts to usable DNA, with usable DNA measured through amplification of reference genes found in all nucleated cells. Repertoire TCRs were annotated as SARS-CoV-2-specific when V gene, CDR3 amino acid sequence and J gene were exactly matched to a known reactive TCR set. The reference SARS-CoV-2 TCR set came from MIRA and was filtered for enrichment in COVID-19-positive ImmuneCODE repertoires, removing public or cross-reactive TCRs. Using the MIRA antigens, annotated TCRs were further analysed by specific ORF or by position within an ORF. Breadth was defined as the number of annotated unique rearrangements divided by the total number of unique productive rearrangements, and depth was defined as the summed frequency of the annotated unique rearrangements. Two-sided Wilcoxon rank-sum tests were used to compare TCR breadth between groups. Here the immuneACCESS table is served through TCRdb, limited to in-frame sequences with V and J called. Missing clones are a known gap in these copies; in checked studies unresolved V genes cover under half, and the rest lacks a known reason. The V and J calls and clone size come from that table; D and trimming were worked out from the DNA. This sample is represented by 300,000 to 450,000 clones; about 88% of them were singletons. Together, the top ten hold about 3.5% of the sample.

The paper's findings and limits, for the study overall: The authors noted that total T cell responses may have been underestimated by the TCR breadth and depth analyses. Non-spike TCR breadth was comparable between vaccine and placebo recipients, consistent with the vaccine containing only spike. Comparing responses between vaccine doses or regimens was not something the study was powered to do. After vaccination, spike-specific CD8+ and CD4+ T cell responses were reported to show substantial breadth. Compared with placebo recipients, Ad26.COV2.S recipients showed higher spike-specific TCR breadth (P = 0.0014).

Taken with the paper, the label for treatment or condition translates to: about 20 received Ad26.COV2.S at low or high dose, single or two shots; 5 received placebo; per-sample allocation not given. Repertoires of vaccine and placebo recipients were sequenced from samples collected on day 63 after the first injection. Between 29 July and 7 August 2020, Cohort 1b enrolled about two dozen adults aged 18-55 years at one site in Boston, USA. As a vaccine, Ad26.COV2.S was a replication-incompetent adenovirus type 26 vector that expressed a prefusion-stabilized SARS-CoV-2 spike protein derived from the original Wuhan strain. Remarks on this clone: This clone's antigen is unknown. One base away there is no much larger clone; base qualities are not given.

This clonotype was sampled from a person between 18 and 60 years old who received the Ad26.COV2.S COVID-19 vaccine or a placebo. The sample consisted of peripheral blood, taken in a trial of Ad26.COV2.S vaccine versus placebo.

The nucleotide sequence is given as TGTGCCAGCAGTGAATTATCCTACAATGAGCAGTTCTTC. This encodes CASSELSYNEQFF. In this chain, TRBV2 is recombined with TRBJ2-1; the D gene is not confidently resolved. The cysteine opens and the phenylalanine closes a CDR3 of 13 amino acids. The CDR3 DNA has 39 bases and is translated from base 1. Reading the germline V gene gives CDR1 SNHLY and CDR2 FYNNEI. V gives up 2 bases and J gives up 1 base, and the segment between their germline ends measures 3 bases.